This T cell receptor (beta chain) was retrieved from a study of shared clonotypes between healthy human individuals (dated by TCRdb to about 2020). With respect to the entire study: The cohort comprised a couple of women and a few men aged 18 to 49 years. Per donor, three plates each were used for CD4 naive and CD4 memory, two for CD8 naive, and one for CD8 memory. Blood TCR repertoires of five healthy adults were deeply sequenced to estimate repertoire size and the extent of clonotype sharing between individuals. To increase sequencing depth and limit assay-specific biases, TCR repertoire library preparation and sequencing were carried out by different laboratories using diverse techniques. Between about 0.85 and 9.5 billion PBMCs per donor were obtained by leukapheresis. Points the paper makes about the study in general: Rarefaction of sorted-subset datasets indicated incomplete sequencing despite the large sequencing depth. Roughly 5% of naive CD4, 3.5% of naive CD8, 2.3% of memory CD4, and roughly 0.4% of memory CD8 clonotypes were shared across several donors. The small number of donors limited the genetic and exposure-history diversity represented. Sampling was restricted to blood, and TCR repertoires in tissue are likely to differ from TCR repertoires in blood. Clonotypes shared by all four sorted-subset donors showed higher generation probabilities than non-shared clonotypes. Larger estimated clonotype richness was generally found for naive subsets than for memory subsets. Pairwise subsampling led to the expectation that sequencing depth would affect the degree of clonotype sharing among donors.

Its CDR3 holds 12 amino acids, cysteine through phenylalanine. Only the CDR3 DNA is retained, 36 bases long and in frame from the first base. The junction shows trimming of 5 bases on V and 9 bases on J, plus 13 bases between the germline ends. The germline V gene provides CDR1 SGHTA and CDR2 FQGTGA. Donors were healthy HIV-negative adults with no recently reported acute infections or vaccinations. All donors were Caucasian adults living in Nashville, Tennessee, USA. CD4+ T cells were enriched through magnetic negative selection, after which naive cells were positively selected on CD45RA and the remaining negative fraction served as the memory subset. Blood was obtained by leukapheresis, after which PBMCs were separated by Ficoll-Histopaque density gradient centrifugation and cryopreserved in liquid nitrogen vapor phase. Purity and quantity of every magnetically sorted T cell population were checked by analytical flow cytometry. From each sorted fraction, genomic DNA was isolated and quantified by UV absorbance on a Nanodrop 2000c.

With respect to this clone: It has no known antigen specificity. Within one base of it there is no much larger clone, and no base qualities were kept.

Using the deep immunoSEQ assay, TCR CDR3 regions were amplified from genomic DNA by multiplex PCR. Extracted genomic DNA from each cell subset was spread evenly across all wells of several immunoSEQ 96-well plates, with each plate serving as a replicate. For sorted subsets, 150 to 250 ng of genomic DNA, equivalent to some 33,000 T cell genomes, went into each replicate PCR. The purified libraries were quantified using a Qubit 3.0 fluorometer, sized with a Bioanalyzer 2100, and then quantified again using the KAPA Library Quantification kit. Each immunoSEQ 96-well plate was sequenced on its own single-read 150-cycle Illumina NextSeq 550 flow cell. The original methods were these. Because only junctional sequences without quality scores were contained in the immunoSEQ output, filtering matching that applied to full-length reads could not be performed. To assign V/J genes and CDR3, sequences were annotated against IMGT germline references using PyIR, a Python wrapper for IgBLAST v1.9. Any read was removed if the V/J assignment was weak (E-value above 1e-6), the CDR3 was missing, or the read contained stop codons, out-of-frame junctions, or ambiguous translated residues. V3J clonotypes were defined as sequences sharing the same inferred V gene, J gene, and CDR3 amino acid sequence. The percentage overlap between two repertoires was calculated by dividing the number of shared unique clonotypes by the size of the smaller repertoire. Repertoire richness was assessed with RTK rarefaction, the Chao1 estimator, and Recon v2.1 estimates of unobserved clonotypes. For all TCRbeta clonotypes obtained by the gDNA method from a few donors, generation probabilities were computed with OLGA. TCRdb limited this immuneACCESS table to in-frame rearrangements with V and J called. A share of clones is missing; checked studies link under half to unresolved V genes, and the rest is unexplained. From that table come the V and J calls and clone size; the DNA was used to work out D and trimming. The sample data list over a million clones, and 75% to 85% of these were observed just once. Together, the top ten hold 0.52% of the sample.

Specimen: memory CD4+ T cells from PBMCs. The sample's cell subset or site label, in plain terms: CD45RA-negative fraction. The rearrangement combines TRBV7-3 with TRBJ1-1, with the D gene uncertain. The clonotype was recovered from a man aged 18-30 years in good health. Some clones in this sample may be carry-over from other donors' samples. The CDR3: CASSPARIQAFF. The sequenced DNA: TGTGCCAGCAGCCCAGCCAGGATACAAGCTTTCTTT. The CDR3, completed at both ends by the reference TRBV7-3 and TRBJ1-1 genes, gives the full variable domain GAGVSQTPSNKVTEKGKYVELRCDPISGHTALYWYRQSLGQGPEFLIYFQGTGAADDSGLPNDRFFAVRPEGSVSTLKIQRTERGDSAVYLCASSPARIQAFFGQGTRLTVV.